This section outlines one T cell receptor beta chain sequence together with its context. The antigen remains undetermined. This may be a read error: a much more frequent sequence differs by one nucleotide. Unique molecular identifiers were built into the TCRbeta library. TCRdb recomputed calls from the PCR reads with MiXCR, one row per CDR3 protein. The sample shows approximately 630,000 distinct CDR3 sequences, over 10% of them seen only once. These data belong to a study of T-cell reconstitution after alpha-beta-depleted transplantation in children. Study-level results: Surviving recipient T cells and thymic progenitors underlay high day-60 TCRbeta diversity in some patients. Several hundred expanded graft clones reportedly were the source of alpha-beta T cells about two months after transplant.

The germline gives CDR1 SGHRS, CDR2 YFSETQ. The CDR3 is 16 amino acids. The receptor comes from a girl aged 2-10 years with congenital amegakaryocytic thrombocytopenia, due to receive a stem cell transplant. The chain couples TRBV5-1 to TRBJ1-4; TRBD1 matches at 9 bases. The sample was PBMCs, taken before TCRalphabeta/CD19-depleted stem cell transplant. CDR3 loop: CASSLSGQGTNEKLIF. For the CDR3, the DNA is TGCGCCAGCAGCTTGTCGGGACAGGGCACCAATGAAAAACTGATTTTT.